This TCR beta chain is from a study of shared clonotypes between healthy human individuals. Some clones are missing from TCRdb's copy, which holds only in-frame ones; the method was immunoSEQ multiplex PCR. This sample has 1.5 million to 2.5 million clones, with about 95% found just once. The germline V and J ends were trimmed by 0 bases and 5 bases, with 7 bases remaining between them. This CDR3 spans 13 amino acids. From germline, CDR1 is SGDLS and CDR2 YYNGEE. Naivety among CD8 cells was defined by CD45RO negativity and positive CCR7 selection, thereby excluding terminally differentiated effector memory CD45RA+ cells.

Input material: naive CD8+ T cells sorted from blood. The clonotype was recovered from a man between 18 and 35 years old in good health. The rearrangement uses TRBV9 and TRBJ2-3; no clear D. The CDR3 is CASSVDRVDTQYF. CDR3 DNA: TGTGCCAGCAGCGTAGATAGGGTAGATACGCAGTATTTT.